This T cell receptor (beta chain) originates from a study of CD8 T cells in ankylosing spondylitis. Study-wide results and limits: Among TCR beta sequences, a motif of eight highly homologous variants appeared characteristic of ankylosing spondylitis blood. Earlier literature documents some of the motif variants in reactive arthritis synovial fluid and blood. Researchers reportedly found disease-linked clones significantly enriched in matched ankylosing spondylitis synovial fluid.

Comments on this clonotype: Its target is unknown.

Using quantitative 5'-RACE with molecular barcodes, the authors made TCR beta libraries. TCRdb re-called the 5' RACE reads through MiXCR, storing one row per CDR3 protein. The sample consists of 650,000 to 800,000 distinct CDR3 sequences, roughly 20% of them appearing once. Per germline, CDR1 DFQATT and CDR2 SNEGSKA (reference sequence). The CDR3 is 15 amino acids. J gave up 6 bases and V 0 bases, and 8 bases lay outside the gene matches. The specimen sequenced was blood, either unsorted or a sorted T cell fraction (not recorded which). The rearrangement links TRBV20-1 to TRBJ2-3, with 8 bases matching TRBD1. This sequence was found in a male donor with ankylosing spondylitis. The CDR3 region has the DNA TGCAGTGCTAGAGATAGAGACAGGGGATGGGATACGCAGTATTTT. Encoded protein: CSARDRDRGWDTQYF.